What follows describes a single TCR beta chain. The source of the sample is a study of blood T cell repertoires in COVID-19. About the study: Samples came from the United States, Italy and Spain, spanning acute and convalescent COVID-19.

Per the original data handling: The assay estimated nucleated cells by amplifying reference gene primers. TCRdb's table, derived via immunoSEQ multiplex PCR, lists solely in-frame clones and lacks some. The V and J calls and the clone size are those of that table, but D and trimming were determined from the DNA. The table records some 130,000 clones, about 89% of them present only once. The CDR3 runs 15 residues. CDR1 and CDR2 (germline): ENHRY, SYGVKD. Trimming stripped 0 bases from V and 7 bases from J, with 10 bases between. The chain couples TRBV10-3 to TRBJ1-6; unclear D gene. The sample comprised peripheral blood. The receptor's source is a man over 45 with active COVID-19. The CDR3 reads CAISESSNLNSPLHF. The CDR3 DNA is TGTGCCATCAGTGAGTCTTCGAATCTAAATTCACCCCTCCACTTT.